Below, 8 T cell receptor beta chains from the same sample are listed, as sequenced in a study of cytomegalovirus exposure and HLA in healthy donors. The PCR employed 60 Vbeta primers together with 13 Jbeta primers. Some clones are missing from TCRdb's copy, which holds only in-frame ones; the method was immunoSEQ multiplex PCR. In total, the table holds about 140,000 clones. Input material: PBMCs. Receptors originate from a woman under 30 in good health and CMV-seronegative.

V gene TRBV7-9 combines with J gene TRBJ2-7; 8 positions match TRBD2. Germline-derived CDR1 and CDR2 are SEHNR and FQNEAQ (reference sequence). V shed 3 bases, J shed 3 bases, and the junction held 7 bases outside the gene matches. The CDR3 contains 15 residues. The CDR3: CASSFAPGGNYEQYF. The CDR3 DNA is TGTGCCAGCAGCTTTGCGCCGGGAGGGAACTACGAGCAGTACTTC.

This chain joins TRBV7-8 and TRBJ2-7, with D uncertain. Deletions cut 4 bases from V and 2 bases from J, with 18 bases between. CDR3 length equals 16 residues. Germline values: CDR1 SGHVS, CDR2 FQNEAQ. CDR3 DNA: TGTGCCAGCAGCTACAAATTGGGTCAGACTGCCTACGAGCAGTACTTC. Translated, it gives CASSYKLGQTAYEQYF.

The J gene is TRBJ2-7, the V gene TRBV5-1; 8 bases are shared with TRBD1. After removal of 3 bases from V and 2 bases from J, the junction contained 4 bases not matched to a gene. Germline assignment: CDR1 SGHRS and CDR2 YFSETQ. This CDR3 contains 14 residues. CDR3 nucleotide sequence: TGCGCCAGCAGCTCGGGACAGGACCCCTACGAGCAGTACTTC. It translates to CASSSGQDPYEQYF. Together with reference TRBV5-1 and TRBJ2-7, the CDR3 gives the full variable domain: KAGVTQTPRYLIKTRGQQVTLSCSPISGHRSVSWYQQTPGQGLQFLFEYFSETQRNKGNFPGRFSGRQFSNSRSEMNVSTLELGDSALYLCASSSGQDPYEQYFGPGTRLTVT.

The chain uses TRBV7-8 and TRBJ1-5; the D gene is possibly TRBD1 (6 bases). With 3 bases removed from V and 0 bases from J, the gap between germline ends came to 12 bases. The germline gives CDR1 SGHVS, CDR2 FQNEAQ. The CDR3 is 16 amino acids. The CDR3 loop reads CASSFGTLYSNQPQHF. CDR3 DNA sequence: TGTGCCAGCAGCTTCGGGACACTGTATAGCAATCAGCCCCAGCATTTT.

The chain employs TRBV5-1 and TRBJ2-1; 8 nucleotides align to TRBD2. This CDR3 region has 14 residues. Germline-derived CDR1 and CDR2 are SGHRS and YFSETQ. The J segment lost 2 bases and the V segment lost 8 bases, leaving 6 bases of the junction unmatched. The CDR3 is CASTAGETYNEQFF. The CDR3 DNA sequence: TGCGCCAGTACAGCGGGAGAGACCTACAATGAGCAGTTCTTC.

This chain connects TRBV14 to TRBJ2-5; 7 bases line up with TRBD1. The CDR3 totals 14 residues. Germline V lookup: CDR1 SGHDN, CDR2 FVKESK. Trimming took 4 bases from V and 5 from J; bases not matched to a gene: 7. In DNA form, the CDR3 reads TGTGCCAGCAGCCGTCGGGCCAGGGGGGAGACCCAGTACTTC. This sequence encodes CASSRRARGETQYF.

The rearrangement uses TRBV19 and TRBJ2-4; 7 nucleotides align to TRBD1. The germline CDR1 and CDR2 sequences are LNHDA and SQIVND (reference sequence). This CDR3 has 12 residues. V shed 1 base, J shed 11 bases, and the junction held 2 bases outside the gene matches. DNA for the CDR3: TGTGCCAGTAGTATAGCTGACAGGGTTCAGTACTTC. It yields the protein CASSIADRVQYF.

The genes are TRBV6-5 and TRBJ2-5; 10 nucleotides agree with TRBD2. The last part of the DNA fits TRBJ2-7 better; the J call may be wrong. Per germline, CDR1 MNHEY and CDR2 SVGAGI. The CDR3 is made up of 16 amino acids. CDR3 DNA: TGTGCCAGCAGTTACTCATCAGCGGGAGGGTCCTACGAGCAGTACTTC. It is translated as CASSYSSAGGSYEQYF.